Sequencing of this T cell receptor (beta chain) was carried out in a study of T cells in Graves' hyperthyroidism and ophthalmopathy. Whole-study results and caveats: Ophthalmopathy cases were set apart from stable hyperthyroidism by a 13 V-J model. In the blood, most expanded thyroid clonotypes above 0.001 appeared as well. Model-based prediction identified ophthalmopathy a median 6.5 months prior to its onset.

Points on this clonotype: The antigen is not known.

V was cut by 8 bases and J by 5 bases, with 12 bases left in between. There are 12 residues in the CDR3. CDR1 is MDHEN and CDR2 is SYDVKM in the germline V gene. Amplified regions were TCR beta CDR3 sequences from RNA transcripts. The HTBI primer set was used in a first-round RT-PCR of the TCR CDR3. TCRdb itself ran the multiplex PCR reads through MiXCR, one entry per CDR3 protein. Of 480,000 or so distinct CDR3 sequences detected, 46% appear once; the ten largest clones hold roughly 45%. The sample consisted of peripheral blood or thyroid tissue (not recorded which). The receptor was derived from an adult woman with Graves' disease, either hyperthyroidism or ophthalmopathy (not recorded which). The chain carries TRBV28 and TRBJ1-2, with no clear D. The CDR3 protein is CASSTWQYGYTF. For the CDR3, the DNA is TGTGCCAGCTCGACGTGGCAGTATGGCTACACCTTC.